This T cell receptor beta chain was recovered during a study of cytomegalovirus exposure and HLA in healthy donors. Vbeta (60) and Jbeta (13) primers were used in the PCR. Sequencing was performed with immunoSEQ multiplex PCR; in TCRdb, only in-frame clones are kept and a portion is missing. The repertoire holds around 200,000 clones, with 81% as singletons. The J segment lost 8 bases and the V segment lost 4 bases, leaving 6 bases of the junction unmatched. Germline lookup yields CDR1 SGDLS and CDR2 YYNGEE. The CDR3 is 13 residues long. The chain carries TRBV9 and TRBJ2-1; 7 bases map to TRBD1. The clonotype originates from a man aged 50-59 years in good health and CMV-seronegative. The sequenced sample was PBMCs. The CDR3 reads CASSSPTGYEQFF. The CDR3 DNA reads TGTGCCAGCAGCTCACCGACAGGGTATGAGCAGTTCTTC.